This TCR beta chain was obtained from a study of Tregs in tolerant kidney transplant recipients. In the study overall: Recipients received nonmyeloablative bone marrow transplants from related graft donors, with transient mixed chimerism. Study-level findings and limits: For some patients, primers changed over time, blocking nucleotide-level comparison. Antigen-driven expansion was suggested because donor-specific Tregs expanded more than all Tregs in tolerant patients.

TCRdb's copy holds only in-frame clones and misses some; the assay was immunoSEQ multiplex PCR. The sample has about 8,300 clones; about 32% are singletons. Per the germline V gene, CDR1 is MGHRA and CDR2 is YSYEKL. V was shortened by 1 base and J by 9 bases, with 10 bases between the two germline ends. The CDR3 is 13 residues long. A word on this clone: Antigen: not known.

Recipient PBMCs carried a CFSE label and met irradiated graft donor PBMCs for roughly six days before FACS sorting. Sequencing was performed on CD8+ T cells from blood cultured with allogeneic cells, taken before the transplant. The receptor's source is a human patient who received a combined kidney and bone marrow transplant. The chain carries TRBV4-1 and TRBJ2-1; a weak D match, TRBD1 (6 bases). The CDR3 region is CASSQVVGGEQFF. In nucleotides, the CDR3 is TGCGCCAGCAGCCAAGTGGTAGGGGGTGAGCAGTTCTTC.